A single sample is the source of the 6 T cell receptor beta chains below, sequenced in a study of neoadjuvant anti-PD-1 for oral cavity cancer (dated by TCRdb to the early 2020s). Receptors were amplified or captured by the immunoSEQ multiplex PCR assay. Imported from immuneACCESS, the table was reduced by TCRdb to in-frame sequences with V and J called. These copies leave out some clones; in studies compared against another copy, an unresolved V gene accounts for under half, and the cause of the remainder is not known. The sample table lists 25,000 to 40,000 clones, almost 80% of them with a count of one. The ten largest clones capture 3% to 4% of the sample. The meaning of the sample's time point label: after neoadjuvant nivolumab, at surgical resection. The input for sequencing was PBMCs, taken after nivolumab (anti-PD-1) treatment. The receptor set was obtained from a person aged 40-85 years with oral cavity squamous cell carcinoma.

This chain uses TRBV4-2 with TRBJ1-4; 9 bases agree with TRBD1. The CDR3 runs 16 residues. Germline CDR1 reads LGHNA; CDR2 reads YNFKEQ. Losses at the gene ends were 1 base for V and 7 bases for J; bases not matched to a gene: 7. CDR3 residues: CASSQASGQGPEKLFF. The CDR3 DNA reads as TGTGCCAGCAGCCAAGCGTCGGGACAGGGTCCTGAAAAACTGTTTTTT.

This chain uses TRBV15 with TRBJ1-6; possibly TRBD1 for D (5 bases). The CDR3 loop spans 16 amino acids. The germline gives CDR1 LNHNV, CDR2 YYDKDF (reference sequence). V lost 5 bases and J lost 4, with 15 bases in between. CDR3 region: CATSHPRGGYNSPLHF. DNA for the CDR3: TGTGCCACCAGCCATCCTCGCGGGGGTTATAATTCACCCCTCCACTTT.

The V gene is TRBV12-5, the J gene TRBJ2-2; D is perhaps TRBD1 or TRBD2 (5 bases each). Trimming left V 6 bases short and J 7 bases short, with 9 bases between. The CDR3 runs to 12 residues. CDR1 and CDR2 from the germline V gene are LGHNT and FRNRAP. DNA of the CDR3: TGTGCTAGTGGGTCAGGGAGCGGGGAGCTGTTTTTT. It yields the protein CASGSGSGELFF.

This chain links TRBV10-2 with TRBJ2-3; 7 bases line up with TRBD2. Germline CDR1 is WSHSY and CDR2 is SAAADI. The CDR3 covers 15 residues. V was pared by 4 bases and J by 0 bases, with 4 bases of the junction left unmatched. In DNA, the CDR3 is TGCGCCAGCAGTGGGGGAGGGGTTAGCACAGATACGCAGTATTTT. Translation: CASSGGGVSTDTQYF.

This rearrangement joins TRBV6-5 to TRBJ2-7, with D unresolved. CDR3 size: 13 residues. Germline values: CDR1 MNHEY, CDR2 SVGAGI. V gave up 7 bases and J gave up 1 base, with 11 bases separating them. CDR3 nucleotide sequence: TGTGCCAGCACCCCTGCAAGTTCCTACGAGCAGTACTTC. This sequence encodes CASTPASSYEQYF.

The J gene is TRBJ1-2, the V gene TRBV4-3, with 11 bases lining up with TRBD1. Trimming cost V 3 bases and J 4 bases; bases outside gene matches: 4. CDR1 is LGHNA, CDR2 YSLEER, per germline. The CDR3 covers 15 residues. This chain's CDR3 is CASSQPGQGVYGYTF. CDR3 nucleotides: TGCGCCAGCAGCCAGCCGGGACAGGGGGTCTATGGCTACACCTTC.